The 28 T cell receptor beta chains in this list originate from one sample, sequenced in a study of T-cell memory formation after mild COVID-19. TCRdb analysed the 5' RACE reads with MiXCR anew, one entry per CDR3 protein. Here the sample spans roughly 250,000 distinct CDR3 sequences, about a sixth being singletons. Sequences were obtained from PBMCs or a T cell subset sorted from them (not recorded which). All receptors derive from a man between 18 and 35 years old who had mild COVID-19 (a few samples of this study predate the infection). Cell type and time point are not known.

The chain joins TRBV6-5 to TRBJ2-3; D is unresolved. Germline loops: CDR1 MNHEY, CDR2 SVGAGI. The V end lost 7 bases, the J end lost 4 bases, and 12 bases lay between the germline ends. The CDR3 is 13 amino acids. The CDR3 reads CASTPTLADTQYF. As DNA, the CDR3 is TGTGCCAGCACCCCTACTTTAGCAGATACGCAGTATTTT.

The chain combines TRBV6-2 or TRBV6-3 with TRBJ1-5, with D tentatively TRBD1 (6 bases). The CDR3 totals 15 residues. V was clipped by 5 bases and J by 4 bases, with 15 bases between them. Germline V gene lookup returns CDR1 MNHEY and CDR2 SVGEGT. Here the CDR3 DNA reads TGTGCCAGCAGTAGCCCCACAGGGATGAATCAGCCCCAGCATTTT. This sequence encodes CASSSPTGMNQPQHF.

The chain links TRBV7-2 to TRBJ2-5; the match to TRBD1 covers 7 bases. Germline CDR1 SGHTA, CDR2 FQGNSA. J gave up 5 bases and V 0 bases, and 9 bases lay outside the gene matches. The CDR3 contains 16 residues. The CDR3 protein is CASSLAGQGVWETQYF. In DNA, the CDR3 is TGTGCCAGCAGCTTAGCGGGGCAGGGGGTGTGGGAGACCCAGTACTTC.

This clonotype was recorded a few times. The chain links TRBV4-3 to TRBJ2-1; D ambiguous. Germline V gene data show CDR1 as LGHNA and CDR2 as YSLEER. CDR3 length equals 14 residues. The V gene lost 0 bases and the J gene lost 6 bases, with 9 bases spanning the gap. The CDR3 region has the DNA TGCGCCAGCAGCCAAGATCGCTGGCTCAATGAGCAGTTCTTC. Amino acid sequence: CASSQDRWLNEQFF.

J is TRBJ1-2 and V is TRBV19, with D uncertain. Germline lookup yields CDR1 LNHDA and CDR2 SQIVND (reference sequence). Trimming shortened V by 1 base and J by 4 bases, and 19 bases separated the two germline ends. The CDR3 loop spans 17 amino acids. CDR3 protein: CASSIAEGNLPSYGYTF. DNA for the CDR3: TGTGCCAGTAGTATAGCGGAGGGCAACTTACCTTCCTATGGCTACACCTTC.

The chain uses TRBV30 and TRBJ1-4; tentative D call: TRBD1 (5 bases). Germline CDR1 and CDR2: GTSNPN and SVGIG (reference sequence). The CDR3 covers 15 residues. Trimming left V 3 bases short and J 5 bases short, with 16 bases between. The CDR3, as DNA: TGTGCCTGGAGCCCCCCGACAGCGGGGAATGAAAAACTGTTTTTT. Its translation: CAWSPPTAGNEKLFF.

The genes are TRBV5-1 and TRBJ1-1; a possible D gene is TRBD1 (6 bases). The germline gives CDR1 SGHRS, CDR2 YFSETQ. The ends were cut back, 10 bases at V and 4 bases at J, with 17 bases in the middle. The CDR3 is 13 residues long. CDR3 bases: TGCGCCTCCCGGGGGGGCCGGAGCACTGAAGCTTTCTTT. It specifies CASRGGRSTEAFF. The full variable domain, with the rest looked up from reference TRBV5-1 and TRBJ1-1, is KAGVTQTPRYLIKTRGQQVTLSCSPISGHRSVSWYQQTPGQGLQFLFEYFSETQRNKGNFPGRFSGRQFSNSRSEMNVSTLELGDSALYLCASRGGRSTEAFFGQGTRLTVV.

J is TRBJ1-4 and V is TRBV6-5, with D perhaps TRBD1 (5 bases). V lost 2 bases and J lost 10, with 14 bases in between. The germline gives CDR1 MNHEY, CDR2 SVGAGI. The CDR3 is made up of 14 amino acids. The CDR3 sequence is CASSYDRGIGKLFF. CDR3 DNA sequence: TGTGCCAGCAGTTACGACCGGGGGATAGGAAAACTGTTTTTT.

This chain links TRBV5-4 with TRBJ2-5; TRBD1 is a possible D gene (5 bases). The V and J ends lost 2 bases and 2 bases respectively, with 10 bases between them. The CDR3 covers 14 residues. Germline CDR1 reads SGHNT; CDR2 reads YYREEE (reference sequence). The CDR3 nucleotides read TGTGCCAGCAGCTTTTCTCAGGGTCAAGAGACCCAGTACTTC. Encoded protein: CASSFSQGQETQYF.

This clonotype was counted between two and nine times. The chain carries TRBV30 and TRBJ1-6; the D is unclear. Germline V gene lookup returns CDR1 GTSNPN and CDR2 SVGIG (reference sequence). The CDR3 has 14 residues. The V gene lost 4 bases and the J gene lost 7 bases, with 14 bases spanning the gap. The DNA of the CDR3 is TGTGCCTGGACCGGCGGAAGTCTAAATTCACCCCTCCACTTT. Translating gives CAWTGGSLNSPLHF.

V usage is TRBV4-2 and J usage is TRBJ1-4; 7 nucleotides align to TRBD1. The CDR3 sequence is 16 residues long. From germline, CDR1 is LGHNA and CDR2 YNFKEQ. J was trimmed by 6 bases and V by 0 bases; bases with no gene match: 7. DNA of the CDR3: TGTGCCAGCAGCCAAGATAAAGGGGGCTGGGATGAAAAACTGTTTTTT. Protein sequence: CASSQDKGGWDEKLFF.

This clonotype was counted a few times. The chain couples TRBV7-3 to TRBJ2-3; possibly TRBD1 for D (6 bases). This CDR3 is 14 amino acids long. Trimming took 4 bases from V and 2 from J, leaving 10 bases between them. Germline values: CDR1 SGHTA, CDR2 FQGTGA. The CDR3 DNA reads as TGTGCCAGCAGCTCCACAGGGTTCACAGATACGCAGTATTTT. It translates to CASSSTGFTDTQYF.

This clonotype has only a few counts. The rearrangement joins TRBV7-2 to TRBJ1-3, with D uncertain. This CDR3 is 12 amino acids long. Deletions cut 4 bases from V and 8 bases from J, with 9 bases between. Germline lookup yields CDR1 SGHTA and CDR2 FQGNSA. CDR3 sequence (DNA): TGTGCCAGCAGCTGGGCAGAGGACACCATATATTTT. Protein sequence: CASSWAEDTIYF.

The V call is TRBV5-1, the J call TRBJ2-5; either TRBD1 or TRBD2 may supply D (6 bases each). From germline, CDR1 is SGHRS and CDR2 YFSETQ. V gave up 0 bases and J gave up 5 bases, with 14 bases separating them. The CDR3 spans 15 residues. CDR3 coding DNA: TGCGCCAGCAGCTTGGATATAGGGGGGCGGGAGACCCAGTACTTC. Its translation is CASSLDIGGRETQYF. The full variable domain, its missing parts supplied by reference TRBV5-1 and TRBJ2-5, is KAGVTQTPRYLIKTRGQQVTLSCSPISGHRSVSWYQQTPGQGLQFLFEYFSETQRNKGNFPGRFSGRQFSNSRSEMNVSTLELGDSALYLCASSLDIGGRETQYFGPGTRLLVL.

The rearrangement joins TRBV7-9 to TRBJ2-7; TRBD1 agrees at 7 bases. In germline, CDR1 is SEHNR, CDR2 FQNEAQ (reference sequence). V was pared by 3 bases and J by 7 bases, with 18 bases of the junction left unmatched. CDR3 size: 17 residues. CDR3 bases: TGTGCCAGCAGCTTGACCTCCGGGACAGACAATCCTAGAGAGCAGTACTTC. This codes for CASSLTSGTDNPREQYF.

The chain joins TRBV20-1 to TRBJ2-1; TRBD1 matches at 12 bases. The V gene's germline CDR1 is DFQATT and CDR2 SNEGSKA (reference sequence). With V trimmed by 0 bases and J by 9 bases, 6 bases remained unmatched. The CDR3 is 15 residues long. The CDR3 loop reads CSARDPGQGAVEQFF. The CDR3, as DNA: TGCAGTGCTAGAGACCCGGGACAGGGGGCAGTTGAGCAGTTCTTC.

The chain uses TRBV12-3 or TRBV12-4 and TRBJ1-2; the D gene is possibly TRBD1 (5 bases). V lost 6 bases and J 6 bases, leaving 20 bases between the germline ends. CDR3 length equals 15 residues. CDR3 sequence reads: CASSRAGPERDGYTF. The CDR3 DNA is TGTGCCAGCAGCCGCGCAGGGCCCGAAAGAGATGGCTACACCTTC.

This chain links TRBV5-1 with TRBJ1-4; no reliable D call. CDR1 is SGHRS and CDR2 is YFSETQ in the germline V gene. V lost 2 bases and J 0 bases, leaving 8 bases between the germline ends. The CDR3 consists of 15 residues. The CDR3 spells CASSLLGATNEKLFF. The CDR3 region has the DNA TGCGCCAGCAGCTTATTGGGAGCAACTAATGAAAAACTGTTTTTT. Full variable domain (rest looked up from reference TRBV5-1 and TRBJ1-4): KAGVTQTPRYLIKTRGQQVTLSCSPISGHRSVSWYQQTPGQGLQFLFEYFSETQRNKGNFPGRFSGRQFSNSRSEMNVSTLELGDSALYLCASSLLGATNEKLFFGSGTQLSVL.

This clonotype has more than one count but fewer than ten. This chain links TRBV4-2 with TRBJ1-2, with 12 bases lining up with TRBD1. J gave up 8 bases and V 1 base, and 8 bases lay outside the gene matches. This CDR3 is 16 amino acids long. CDR1 LGHNA and CDR2 YNFKEQ come from the germline V gene. The CDR3 DNA reads TGTGCCAGCAGCCAAGCCACCGGGACAGGGGGCCGAGGCTACACCTTC. Translating gives CASSQATGTGGRGYTF.

This clonotype was picked up many times. The rearrangement links TRBV15 to TRBJ2-6, with D possibly matching TRBD1 (5 bases). CDR3 length: 16 residues. Germline V gives CDR1 LNHNV, CDR2 YYDKDF (reference sequence). Trimming took off 4 bases at V and 2 bases at J, with 12 bases between the two ends. The CDR3 is CATSTHGAAGANVLTF. CDR3 DNA sequence: TGTGCCACCAGCACCCATGGGGCGGCTGGGGCCAACGTCCTGACTTTC.

There are a few counts of this clonotype. This chain connects TRBV30 to TRBJ2-2; 11 bases fit TRBD2. Germline V gene data show CDR1 as GTSNPN and CDR2 as SVGIG (reference sequence). The CDR3 covers 14 residues. V trimming: 5 bases; J trimming: 5 bases; junction bases outside the gene matches: 4. CDR3 coding DNA: TGTGCCTGGGAACTAGCGGGGGTTACCGGGGAGCTGTTTTTT. It is translated as CAWELAGVTGELFF.

This clonotype has more than one count but fewer than ten. V is TRBV5-4 and J is TRBJ2-5; 8 nucleotides align to TRBD1. The CDR3 covers 14 residues. The germline V gene has CDR1 SGHNT and CDR2 YYREEE (reference sequence). The V gene end was trimmed by 0 bases and the J gene end by 7 bases; junction bases not matched to a gene: 5. The CDR3 DNA is TGTGCCAGCAGCTTGGGACAGGGGTACGGGACCCAGTACTTC. Amino acids: CASSLGQGYGTQYF.

This clonotype was seen many times. The rearrangement joins TRBV7-2 to TRBJ1-6; D not certain. The CDR3 has 15 residues. Germline CDR1 reads SGHTA; CDR2 reads FQGNSA. V lost 4 bases and J 6 bases, leaving 13 bases between the germline ends. CDR3 DNA sequence: TGTGCCAGCAGCTCCCTCGGGGTCGGTAATTCACCCCTCCACTTT. Translated, it gives CASSSLGVGNSPLHF. Using reference TRBV7-2 and TRBJ1-6 for the parts outside the CDR3, the full variable domain is GAGVSQSPSNKVTEKGKDVELRCDPISGHTALYWYRQSLGQGLEFLIYFQGNSAPDKSGLPSDRFSAERTGGSVSTLTIQRTQQEDSAVYLCASSSLGVGNSPLHFGNGTRLTVT.

In DNA, the CDR3 is TGTGCCACCCGAGCGCTCACAGATACGCAGTATTTT. Amino acids: CATRALTDTQYF. This sequence joins TRBV10-3 and TRBJ2-3; D uncertain. Germline CDR1 and CDR2: ENHRY and SYGVKD. The CDR3 extends over 12 amino acids. V lost 10 bases to trimming and J lost 2 bases, with 10 bases between them.

V and J are TRBV20-1 and TRBJ2-3; 8 bases fit TRBD2. V was clipped by 5 bases and J by 3 bases; unmatched bases: 7. The CDR3 spans 14 residues. CDR1 is DFQATT, CDR2 SNEGSKA, per germline (reference sequence). The CDR3 sequence: CSAPGGLGTDTQYF. CDR3 DNA: TGCAGTGCTCCGGGGGGGTTGGGGACAGATACGCAGTATTTT.

The chain has TRBV7-8 and TRBJ2-1; 13 nucleotides match TRBD2. J gave up 7 bases and V 2 bases, and 11 bases lay outside the gene matches. CDR3 size: 18 residues. CDR1 and CDR2 from the germline V gene are SGHVS and FQNEAQ. The CDR3 reads CASSLPPGLAGTFNEQFF. The DNA for the CDR3 is TGTGCCAGCAGCTTACCTCCGGGACTAGCGGGGACGTTTAATGAGCAGTTCTTC.

This clonotype occurred a few times. J is TRBJ2-4 and V is TRBV27, with TRBD1 matching 10 bases. CDR3 length equals 13 residues. The germline V gene encodes CDR1 MNHEY and CDR2 SMNVEV (reference sequence). V lost 8 bases and J lost 8; bases outside the gene matches: 6. This CDR3 reads CASHGQGGDIQYF. DNA of the CDR3: TGTGCCAGCCACGGACAGGGGGGGGACATTCAGTACTTC.

The CDR3 DNA follows: TGTGCCAGCAGTTTAACAGGGGGCTTTCAGCCCCAGCATTTT. This translates into CASSLTGGFQPQHF. The chain couples TRBV12-3 or TRBV12-4 to TRBJ1-5, with TRBD1 matching over 9 bases. J was trimmed by 6 bases and V by 2 bases; bases with no gene match: 2. The CDR3 runs 14 residues.